The 30 T cell receptor beta chains below come from one sample, sequenced in a study of blood T cell repertoires in COVID-19. Sequencing used immunoSEQ multiplex PCR; TCRdb keeps in-frame clones, though not all of them. Among about 87,000 clones listed, around 87% were seen once. Sequences were obtained from peripheral blood. These TCRs come from a man aged 35 to 55 with acute or convalescent COVID-19.

This clone came up once. The chain joins TRBV5-6 to TRBJ1-5; D gene uncertain. V was trimmed by 2 bases and J by 7 bases, leaving 13 bases between them. The CDR3 totals 14 residues. Germline V gene lookup returns CDR1 SGHDT and CDR2 YYEEEE. The CDR3 region has the DNA TGTGCCAGCAGCTTATGGCGGGGTGGGCAGCCCCAGCATTTT. As protein: CASSLWRGGQPQHF.

The chain has TRBV5-8 and TRBJ1-1; D is possibly TRBD1 (5 bases). The V end was cut by 1 base, the J end by 4 bases, with 14 bases between. The germline CDR1 and CDR2 sequences are SGHTS and YDEGEE. The CDR3 is made up of 15 amino acids. CDR3 sequence: CASSLLRGSGTEAFF. The CDR3 DNA reads as TGTGCCAGCAGCTTGTTACGGGGGTCGGGCACTGAAGCTTTCTTT.

Only one count was recorded for this clone. An end of the junction differs from the germline gene, which may be a read error. V and J are TRBV4-2 and TRBJ2-3, with D possibly being TRBD2 (6 bases). The CDR3 spans 17 residues. In germline, CDR1 is LGHNA, CDR2 YNFKEQ. The DNA for the CDR3 is TGTGCCAGCAGTCAAGATCCCATCGGGAGTAGGGCAGATACGCAGTATTTT. This gives the protein CASSQDPIGSRADTQYF.

The chain carries TRBV6-4 and TRBJ2-5; 8 bases map to TRBD1. V lost 3 bases and J lost 5; bases outside the gene matches: 8. Germline CDR1 MRHNA, CDR2 SNTAGT. The length of the CDR3 is 15 residues. CDR3: CASSELDRVWETQYF. The CDR3 bases are TGTGCCAGCAGTGAATTGGACAGGGTGTGGGAGACCCAGTACTTC.

The chain recombines TRBV15 with TRBJ1-5, with 7 bases identical to TRBD1. Germline loops: CDR1 LNHNV, CDR2 YYDKDF (reference sequence). The CDR3 has 16 residues. The V and J ends lost 6 bases and 0 bases, in that order; junction bases with no gene match: 8. The CDR3 loop reads CATRVAAGGSNQPQHF. DNA of the CDR3: TGTGCCACCAGGGTGGCGGCAGGGGGTAGCAATCAGCCCCAGCATTTT.

The gene calls are TRBV14 and TRBJ1-2; D is unclear. V lost 3 bases to trimming and J lost 3 bases, with 8 bases between them. Germline CDR1 is SGHDN and CDR2 is FVKESK. The CDR3 has 13 residues. Here the CDR3 reads CASSHDTYYGYTF. The CDR3, as DNA: TGTGCCAGCAGCCATGACACCTACTATGGCTACACCTTC.

The gene calls are TRBV23-1 and TRBJ1-4, with 8 bases identical to TRBD1. TRBV23-1 is sorted into the ORF group, with uncertain function. There are 14 residues in the CDR3. V shed 3 bases and J 5 bases; nucleotides not matched to a gene: 2. DNA of the CDR3: TGCGCCAGCAGTCAGAGGACAGGGAATGAAAAACTGTTTTTT. Translation gives CASSQRTGNEKLFF.

The chain has TRBV7-8 and TRBJ1-5, with D hard to call. Germline V gives CDR1 SGHVS, CDR2 FQNEAQ. CDR3 length equals 13 residues. Trimming removed 5 bases at V and 0 bases at J, with 5 bases between. CDR3 loop: CASSPNSNQPQHF. CDR3 coding DNA: TGTGCCAGCAGCCCCAATAGCAATCAGCCCCAGCATTTT.

The chain is built from TRBV12-3 or TRBV12-4 and TRBJ2-5; D remains unclear. This CDR3 is 11 amino acids long. Trimming took 4 bases from V and 3 from J, leaving 3 bases between them. CDR3 amino acids: CASSSKETQYF. CDR3 nucleotide sequence: TGTGCCAGCAGTTCCAAAGAGACCCAGTACTTC.

The chain combines TRBV7-9 with TRBJ1-2; no clear D. Germline CDR1 and CDR2: SEHNR and FQNEAQ (reference sequence). This CDR3 region has 14 residues. V was cut by 4 bases and J by 4 bases, with 13 bases left in between. The CDR3 reads CASSSSRTTYGYTF. The CDR3 DNA sequence: TGTGCCAGCAGCTCCTCCAGGACTACCTATGGCTACACCTTC.

The CDR3 region has the DNA TGCGCCAGCAGCTTGGAAGGTGGGAGGGCCTCAGATACGCAGTATTTT. Translation: CASSLEGGRASDTQYF. V and J are TRBV5-1 and TRBJ2-3, with 7 positions matching TRBD2. The V gene's germline CDR1 is SGHRS and CDR2 YFSETQ. The CDR3 contains 16 residues. V lost 0 bases, J lost 4 bases, and 8 bases stayed unmatched.

V gene TRBV7-3 combines with J gene TRBJ2-7, with unresolved D. This CDR3 is built from 13 residues. Per the germline V gene, CDR1 is SGHTA and CDR2 is FQGTGA. V gave up 1 base and J gave up 0 bases, with 4 bases separating them. CDR3 amino acids: CASSLRASYEQYF. The CDR3 coding sequence is TGTGCCAGCAGCTTAAGGGCCTCCTACGAGCAGTACTTC.

The gene calls are TRBV18 and TRBJ2-7, with a weak D call TRBD1 (5 bases). The CDR3 loop spans 14 amino acids. The ends were cut back, 6 bases at V and 2 bases at J, with 14 bases in the middle. Germline values: CDR1 KGHSH, CDR2 LQKENI. DNA for the CDR3: TGTGCCAGCTCGTCCCGAGCAGGGACCTACGAGCAGTACTTC. This encodes CASSSRAGTYEQYF.

The chain combines TRBV19 with TRBJ1-1; no reliable D call. The germline V and J ends were trimmed by 5 bases and 3 bases, with 10 bases remaining between them. CDR1 is LNHDA, CDR2 SQIVND, per germline (reference sequence). The CDR3 consists of 13 residues. In DNA, the CDR3 is TGTGCCAGTAGTCCCCGACATTACACTGAAGCTTTCTTT. This translates into CASSPRHYTEAFF.

In its sample, this clone was seen once. The chain carries TRBV15 and TRBJ1-5, with 8 nucleotides matching TRBD1. Looked up from germline, CDR1 is LNHNV and CDR2 is YYDKDF (reference sequence). V was pared by 1 base and J by 2 bases, with 1 base of the junction left unmatched. The CDR3 has 15 residues. The CDR3 region is CATSRVGQGNQPQHF. The CDR3 nucleotides read TGTGCCACCAGCAGAGTGGGACAGGGCAATCAGCCCCAGCATTTT.

This chain uses TRBV15 with TRBJ1-2; TRBD1 agrees at 8 bases. CDR3 length: 14 residues. Germline V CDR1 and CDR2: LNHNV, YYDKDF (reference sequence). The junction had 5 bases not matched to a gene; V was cut back by 3 bases and J by 5 bases. CDR3 region: CATSRETGAYGYTF. CDR3 nucleotide sequence: TGTGCCACCAGCAGGGAGACAGGGGCTTATGGCTACACCTTC.

This clone was seen a single time. As DNA, the CDR3 is TGTGCCAGCAGCTTAGCGCTAGGGCTAGCGGGAGGAGATAGCACAGATACGCAGTATTTT. It is translated as CASSLALGLAGGDSTDTQYF. The chain uses TRBV7-6 and TRBJ2-3; TRBD2 matches 11 bases. The CDR3 has 20 residues. The J segment lost 0 bases and the V segment lost 0 bases, leaving 11 bases of the junction unmatched. Germline loops: CDR1 SGHVS, CDR2 FNYEAQ. The complete variable domain, with remaining parts taken from reference TRBV7-6 and TRBJ2-3, reads GAGVSQSPRYKVTKRGQDVALRCDPISGHVSLYWYRQALGQGPEFLTYFNYEAQQDKSGLPNDRFSAERPEGSISTLTIQRTEQRDSAMYRCASSLALGLAGGDSTDTQYFGPGTRLTVL.

The chain employs TRBV9 and TRBJ1-2; 12 nucleotides agree with TRBD1. Germline V gives CDR1 SGDLS, CDR2 YYNGEE. There are 17 residues in the CDR3. V shed 5 bases, J shed 2 bases, and the junction held 10 bases outside the gene matches. The CDR3 reads CASRDNYGTGGNYGYTF. Here the CDR3 DNA reads TGTGCCAGCAGGGATAACTACGGGACAGGGGGCAACTATGGCTACACCTTC.

This rearrangement joins TRBV29-1 to TRBJ1-1; 11 bases are a match to TRBD1. This CDR3 contains 14 residues. With V trimmed by 6 bases and J by 1 base, 4 bases remained unmatched. Per the germline V gene, CDR1 is SQVTM and CDR2 is ANQGSEA. The CDR3 DNA sequence: TGCAGCGTGTGGGACAGGGGGGGGAACACTGAAGCTTTCTTT. Amino acid sequence: CSVWDRGGNTEAFF.

The gene calls are TRBV6-5 and TRBJ1-1; 9 positions agree with TRBD1. The V segment lost 10 bases and the J segment 1 base; nucleotides outside the gene matches: 4. The CDR3 is 13 amino acids. The germline V gene encodes CDR1 MNHEY and CDR2 SVGAGI. The CDR3 sequence is CATGTGTNTEAFF. DNA for the CDR3: TGTGCCACCGGGACAGGGACGAACACTGAAGCTTTCTTT.

V gene TRBV19 combines with J gene TRBJ2-7, with D possibly matching TRBD2 (6 bases). The CDR3 runs 15 residues. CDR1 is LNHDA, CDR2 SQIVND, per germline (reference sequence). Trimming removed 0 bases at V and 3 bases at J, with 12 bases between. CDR3 in DNA: TGTGCCAGTAGTATAGAGGCGGGGATCCGCTACGAGCAGTACTTC. It is translated as CASSIEAGIRYEQYF.

The chain recombines TRBV24-1 with TRBJ2-1; the match to TRBD1 covers 7 bases. The V segment lost 7 bases and the J segment 7 bases; nucleotides outside the gene matches: 9. The CDR3 is 14 amino acids. Germline values: CDR1 KGHDR, CDR2 SFDVKD. In DNA, the CDR3 is TGTGCCACCAGGGGGACAGACCTTAGGAATGAGCAGTTCTTC. This encodes CATRGTDLRNEQFF.

The chain joins TRBV9 to TRBJ1-6, with D tentatively TRBD1 (5 bases). CDR1 is SGDLS, CDR2 YYNGEE, per germline. The CDR3 totals 16 residues. V lost 0 bases and J 7 bases, leaving 14 bases between the germline ends. CDR3 nucleotide sequence: TGTGCCAGCAGCGTAGCTACGAGGGGAGGCAATTCACCCCTCCACTTT. Its translation: CASSVATRGGNSPLHF.

This clone was found once. The J gene is TRBJ1-1, the V gene TRBV29-1, with TRBD1 as a possible D gene (6 bases). The germline V gene encodes CDR1 SQVTM and CDR2 ANQGSEA. V lost 3 bases, J lost 6 bases, and 11 bases lay in between. The length of the CDR3 is 12 residues. The CDR3: CSVDPGTPEAFF. Here the CDR3 DNA reads TGCAGCGTTGACCCCGGGACACCTGAAGCTTTCTTT.

This clone was seen just once. The chain couples TRBV4-1 to TRBJ2-1; D not resolved. In germline, CDR1 is MGHRA, CDR2 YSYEKL. V was trimmed by 3 bases and J by 9 bases, leaving 12 bases between them. The CDR3 runs to 13 residues. CDR3 in DNA: TGCGCCAGCAGCCATGTGAAGATGGCTGAGCAGTTCTTC. This encodes CASSHVKMAEQFF.

CDR3 loop: CSASGQAYEQYF. The CDR3 DNA follows: TGCAGTGCTAGTGGACAGGCCTACGAGCAGTACTTC. The genes are TRBV20-1 and TRBJ2-7; 7 nucleotides agree with TRBD1. V dropped 3 bases and J dropped 2; count of bases not matched to a gene: 1. The V gene's germline CDR1 is DFQATT and CDR2 SNEGSKA (reference sequence). The CDR3 is 12 amino acids.

This clone was observed at least ten times. The V call is TRBV7-8, the J call TRBJ2-7, with TRBD1 matching 9 bases. V lost 5 bases, J lost 7 bases, and 9 bases stayed unmatched. This CDR3 contains 14 residues. Germline CDR1 is SGHVS and CDR2 is FQNEAQ. DNA for the CDR3: TGTGCCAGCAGCCCGCTTAGGACAGGGGAGGAGCAGTACTTC. This translates into CASSPLRTGEEQYF.

The V gene is TRBV30, the J gene TRBJ1-2, with a possible D match to TRBD1 (6 bases). Per germline, CDR1 GTSNPN and CDR2 SVGIG (reference sequence). This CDR3 contains 14 residues. V was cut by 0 bases and J by 4 bases, with 12 bases left in between. Here the CDR3 reads CAWSVLGAIYGYTF. CDR3 DNA sequence: TGTGCCTGGAGTGTATTGGGGGCTATCTATGGCTACACCTTC.

The rearrangement uses TRBV5-1 and TRBJ1-1; no definite D call. From germline, CDR1 is SGHRS and CDR2 YFSETQ. The germline V and J ends were trimmed by 2 bases and 1 base, with 6 bases remaining between them. This CDR3 has 13 residues. CDR3 DNA: TGCGCCAGCAGCTTCGACAAGAACACTGAAGCTTTCTTT. This gives the protein CASSFDKNTEAFF.

The V call is TRBV5-1, the J call TRBJ1-1, with 8 bases that match TRBD1. V lost 7 bases, J lost 1 base, and 6 bases stayed unmatched. Germline lookup yields CDR1 SGHRS and CDR2 YFSETQ. CDR3 length equals 14 residues. The CDR3 bases are TGCGCCAGCTACCGGGACAGGCCGAACACTGAAGCTTTCTTT. Translating gives CASYRDRPNTEAFF.